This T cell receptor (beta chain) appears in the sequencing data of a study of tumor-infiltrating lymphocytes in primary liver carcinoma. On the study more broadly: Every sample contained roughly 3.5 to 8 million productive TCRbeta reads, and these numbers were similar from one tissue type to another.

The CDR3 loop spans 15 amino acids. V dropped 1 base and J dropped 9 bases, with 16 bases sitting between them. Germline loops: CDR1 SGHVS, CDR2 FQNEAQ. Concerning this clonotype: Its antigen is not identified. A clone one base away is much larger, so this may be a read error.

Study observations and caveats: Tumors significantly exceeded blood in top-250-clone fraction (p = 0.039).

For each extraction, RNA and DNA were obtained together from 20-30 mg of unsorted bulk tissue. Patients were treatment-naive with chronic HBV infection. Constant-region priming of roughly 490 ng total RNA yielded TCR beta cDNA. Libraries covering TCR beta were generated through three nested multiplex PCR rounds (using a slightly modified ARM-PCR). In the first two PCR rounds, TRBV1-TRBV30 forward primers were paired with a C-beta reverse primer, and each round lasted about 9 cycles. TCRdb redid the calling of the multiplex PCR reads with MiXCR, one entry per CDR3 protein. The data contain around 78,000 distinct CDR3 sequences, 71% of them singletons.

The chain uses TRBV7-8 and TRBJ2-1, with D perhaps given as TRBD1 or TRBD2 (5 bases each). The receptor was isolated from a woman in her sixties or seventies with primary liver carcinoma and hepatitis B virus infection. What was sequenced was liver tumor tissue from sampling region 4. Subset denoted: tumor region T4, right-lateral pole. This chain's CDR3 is CASSLVVGHGGEQFF. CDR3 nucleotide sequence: TGTGCCAGCAGCTTAGTGGTTGGACATGGGGGTGAGCAGTTCTTC.